The clone carrying this TCR beta chain was counted many times. TCRdb independently ran MiXCR on the 5' RACE reads; one entry per CDR3 protein. This table holds roughly 250,000 distinct CDR3 sequences, approximately 9% found once. The data were taken from a study of CD8 T cells in ankylosing spondylitis. CDR1 is SGHRS and CDR2 is YFSETQ in the germline V gene. The ends lost 4 bases at V and 1 base at J; junction bases unmatched: 0. CDR3 length equals 13 residues. The receptor's source is a male donor with ankylosing spondylitis or in good health (not recorded which). The chain links TRBV5-1 to TRBJ2-3; 7 bases are shared with TRBD1. Sequencing was carried out using blood, either unsorted or a sorted T cell fraction (not recorded which). Here the CDR3 DNA reads TGCGCCAGCAGCGGACAGGGCACAGATACGCAGTATTTT. This encodes CASSGQGTDTQYF.